The 12 T cell receptor beta chains in this list originate from one sample, sequenced in a study of cytomegalovirus exposure and HLA in healthy donors. The primer mix had 60 Vbeta and 13 Jbeta primers. Profiling relied on immunoSEQ multiplex PCR, and the TCRdb table lists in-frame clones only, not all of them. In the table there are approximately 180,000 clones, around 80% of which are singletons. Sample: PBMCs. Every receptor here comes from a man aged 18 to 35 in good health and CMV-seronegative.

V is TRBV7-3 and J is TRBJ2-1; 8 bases map to TRBD1. The CDR3 is 15 residues long. Germline values: CDR1 SGHTA, CDR2 FQGTGA. V shed 5 bases, J shed 0 bases, and the junction held 3 bases outside the gene matches. CDR3 in DNA: TGTGCCAGCAGCGTCGGACAGGGCTCCTACAATGAGCAGTTCTTC. Amino acid sequence: CASSVGQGSYNEQFF. The full variable domain, rest sourced from reference TRBV7-3 and TRBJ2-1, is GAGVSQTPSNKVTEKGKYVELRCDPISGHTALYWYRQSLGQGPEFLIYFQGTGAADDSGLPNDRFFAVRPEGSVSTLKIQRTERGDSAVYLCASSVGQGSYNEQFFGPGTRLTVL.

This rearrangement joins TRBV5-4 to TRBJ2-1; TRBD2 aligns across 10 bases. The germline V gene encodes CDR1 SGHNT and CDR2 YYREEE (reference sequence). CDR3 length: 15 residues. V lost 9 bases to trimming and J lost 2 bases; unmatched junction nucleotides: 8. The CDR3 DNA reads TGTGCCACCACAACCCTAGCGGGAGCCTACAATGAGCAGTTCTTC. Translation: CATTTLAGAYNEQFF.

This chain links TRBV5-5 with TRBJ2-5, with 9 bases aligning to TRBD1. Losses at the gene ends were 1 base for V and 5 bases for J; bases not matched to a gene: 6. Looked up from germline, CDR1 is SGHKS and CDR2 is YYEKEE (reference sequence). CDR3 size: 15 residues. The CDR3 coding sequence is TGTGCCAGCAGCTTGAAACAGGGGGCAACGGAGACCCAGTACTTC. Translating gives CASSLKQGATETQYF.

The J gene is TRBJ2-2, the V gene TRBV15, with 7 bases lining up with TRBD2. The CDR3 contains 15 residues. V dropped 6 bases and J dropped 3; count of bases not matched to a gene: 7. Germline V CDR1 and CDR2: LNHNV, YYDKDF (reference sequence). The CDR3 sequence is CATSPGTTHTGELFF. The CDR3 bases are TGTGCCACCAGTCCCGGGACTACCCACACCGGGGAGCTGTTTTTT.

The gene calls are TRBV5-6 and TRBJ2-2; 9 bases fit TRBD1. CDR3 length: 16 amino acids. Germline V gene data show CDR1 as SGHDT and CDR2 as YYEEEE. J was trimmed by 6 bases and V by 4 bases; bases with no gene match: 10. For the CDR3, the DNA is TGTGCCAGCAGCAGGCCCCGGGACAGGGACCCCGGGGAGCTGTTTTTT. It is translated as CASSRPRDRDPGELFF.

This chain joins TRBV7-6 and TRBJ2-1; TRBD2 matches 7 bases. The CDR3 is 15 amino acids. The junction had 2 bases not matched to a gene; V was cut back by 1 base and J by 2 bases. CDR1 and CDR2 (germline): SGHVS, FNYEAQ. In DNA, the CDR3 is TGTGCCAGCAGCTTAGGCGGGGGAACCTACAATGAGCAGTTCTTC. This gives the protein CASSLGGGTYNEQFF.

This clone was seen a single time. The gene calls are TRBV4-3 and TRBJ1-2; 7 bases are a match to TRBD1. With 2 bases clipped from V and 4 bases from J, the junction kept 7 bases outside the gene matches. The CDR3 covers 15 residues. From germline, CDR1 is LGHNA and CDR2 YSLEER. Here the CDR3 DNA reads TGCGCCAGCAGCCAAAAGACAGGGAACTTCTATGGCTACACCTTC. Translating gives CASSQKTGNFYGYTF.

The rearrangement joins TRBV6-5 to TRBJ1-2; TRBD1 matches at 11 bases. J gave up 8 bases and V 5 bases, and 4 bases lay outside the gene matches. The CDR3 contains 13 residues. The germline V gene has CDR1 MNHEY and CDR2 SVGAGI. CDR3 nucleotide sequence: TGTGCCAGCAGTAGGACAGGGGGCATGGGCTACACCTTC. Protein: CASSRTGGMGYTF.

For the CDR3, the DNA is TGTGCCAGCTCACTAACGACTCAGACTAATGAAAAACTGTTTTTT. Translating gives CASSLTTQTNEKLFF. This rearrangement joins TRBV18 to TRBJ1-4, with no clear D. Trimming pared 4 bases from V and 2 bases from J, leaving 11 bases between. This CDR3 comprises 15 residues. Germline CDR1 is KGHSH and CDR2 is LQKENI.

The chain couples TRBV19 to TRBJ1-1; no definite D call. Trimming left V 1 base short and J 1 base short, with 10 bases between. CDR1 and CDR2 from the germline V gene are LNHDA and SQIVND (reference sequence). This CDR3 region has 15 residues. The CDR3 DNA reads TGTGCCAGTAGTATAGGCGGTGCGGGGAACACTGAAGCTTTCTTT. This translates into CASSIGGAGNTEAFF. Combining the CDR3 with reference TRBV19 and TRBJ1-1 gives the whole variable domain DGGITQSPKYLFRKEGQNVTLSCEQNLNHDAMYWYRQDPGQGLRLIYYSQIVNDFQKGDIAEGYSVSREKKESFPLTVTSAQKNPTAFYLCASSIGGAGNTEAFFGQGTRLTVV.

This sequence joins TRBV4-1 and TRBJ1-1; D possibly corresponds to TRBD1 (5 bases). From germline, CDR1 is MGHRA and CDR2 YSYEKL. This CDR3 comprises 14 residues. V dropped 2 bases and J dropped 6 bases, with 13 bases sitting between them. The CDR3 bases are TGCGCCAGCAGCCAACCGCGCAGGGCCCCTGAAGCTTTCTTT. This encodes CASSQPRRAPEAFF.

The V gene is TRBV18, the J gene TRBJ2-2; a weak D match, TRBD1 (6 bases). The CDR3 length is 16 residues. V lost 6 bases and J 0 bases, leaving 14 bases between the germline ends. Per germline, CDR1 KGHSH and CDR2 LQKENI. The DNA of the CDR3 is TGTGCCAGCTCCCCCTCGCCAGGGGCGAACACCGGGGAGCTGTTTTTT. Its translation is CASSPSPGANTGELFF.